This TCR beta chain was obtained from a study of CD8 T cells in ankylosing spondylitis. General observations from the study: Reported data indicate significant enrichment of disease-linked clones within matched ankylosing spondylitis synovial fluid. The study identified a TCR beta motif of roughly eight highly homologous variants that appeared characteristic of ankylosing spondylitis blood.

This clonotype was recorded many times. Antigen unknown. Making use of molecular barcodes, quantitative 5'-RACE generated TCR beta libraries. TCRdb reprocessed the 5' RACE reads with MiXCR, giving one entry per CDR3 protein. The sample consists of some 840,000 distinct CDR3 sequences, approximately 12% of them appearing once. Trimming shortened V by 5 bases and J by 7 bases, and 15 bases separated the two germline ends. Germline-derived CDR1 and CDR2 are SGHTA and FQGNSA. The CDR3 covers 14 residues. The TCR comes from a male donor with ankylosing spondylitis. The V call is TRBV7-2, the J call TRBJ2-1, with D perhaps given as TRBD1 or TRBD2 (6 bases each). The sequenced sample was blood, either unsorted or a sorted T cell fraction (not recorded which). The CDR3 spells CASSLGGFGNEQFF. The CDR3 coding sequence is TGTGCCAGCAGCCTAGGGGGGTTTGGGAATGAGCAGTTCTTC.